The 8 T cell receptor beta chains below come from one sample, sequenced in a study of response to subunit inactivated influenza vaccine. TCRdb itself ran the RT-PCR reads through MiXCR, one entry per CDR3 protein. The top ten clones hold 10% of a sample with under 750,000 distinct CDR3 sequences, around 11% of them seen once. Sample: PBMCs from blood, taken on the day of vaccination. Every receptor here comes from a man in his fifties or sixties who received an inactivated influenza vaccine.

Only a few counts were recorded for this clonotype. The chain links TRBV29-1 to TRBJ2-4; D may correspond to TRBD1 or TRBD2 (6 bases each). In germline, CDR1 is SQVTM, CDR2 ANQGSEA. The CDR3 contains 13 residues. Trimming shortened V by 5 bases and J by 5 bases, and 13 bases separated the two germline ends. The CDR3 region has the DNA TGCAGCGTTTTGGGGGGCGACCAAAACATTCAGTACTTC. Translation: CSVLGGDQNIQYF.

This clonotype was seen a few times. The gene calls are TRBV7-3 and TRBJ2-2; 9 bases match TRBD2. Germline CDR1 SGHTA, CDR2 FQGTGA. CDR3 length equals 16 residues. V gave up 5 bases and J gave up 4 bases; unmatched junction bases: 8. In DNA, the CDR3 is TGTGCCAGCAGCGCCGGACTAGCGTTTAGCACCGGGGAGCTGTTTTTT. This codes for CASSAGLAFSTGELFF.

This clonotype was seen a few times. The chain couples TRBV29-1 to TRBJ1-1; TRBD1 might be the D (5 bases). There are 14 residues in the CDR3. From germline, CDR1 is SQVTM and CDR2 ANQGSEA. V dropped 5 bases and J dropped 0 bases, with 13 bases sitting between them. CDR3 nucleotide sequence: TGCAGCGTTAGCAGGGTATTGATGAACACTGAAGCTTTCTTT. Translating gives CSVSRVLMNTEAFF.

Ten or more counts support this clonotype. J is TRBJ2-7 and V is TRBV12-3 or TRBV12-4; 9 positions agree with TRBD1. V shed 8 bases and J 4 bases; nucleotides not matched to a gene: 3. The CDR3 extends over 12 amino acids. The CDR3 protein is CASGTGWYEQYF. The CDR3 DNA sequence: TGTGCCAGCGGGACAGGGTGGTACGAGCAGTACTTC.

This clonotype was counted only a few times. The CDR3 loop reads CASSHRDRGPADTQYF. The DNA of the CDR3 is TGTGCCAGCAGCCATAGGGACAGGGGGCCCGCAGATACGCAGTATTTT. The rearrangement uses TRBV7-8 and TRBJ2-3; 12 bases are shared with TRBD1. V trimming: 5 bases; J trimming: 4 bases; junction bases outside the gene matches: 7. Germline V gene sequence: CDR1 SGHVS, CDR2 FQNEAQ. There are 16 residues in the CDR3.

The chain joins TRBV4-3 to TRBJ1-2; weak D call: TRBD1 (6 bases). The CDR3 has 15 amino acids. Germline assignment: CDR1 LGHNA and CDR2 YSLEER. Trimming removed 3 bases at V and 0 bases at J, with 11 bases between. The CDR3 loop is CASSHRQDTNYGYTF. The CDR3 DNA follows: TGCGCCAGCAGCCATAGACAGGATACTAACTATGGCTACACCTTC.

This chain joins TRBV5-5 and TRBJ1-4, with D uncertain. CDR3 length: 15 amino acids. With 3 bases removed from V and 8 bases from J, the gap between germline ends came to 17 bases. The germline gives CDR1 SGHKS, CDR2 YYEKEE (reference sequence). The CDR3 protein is CASSSASRTAEKLFF. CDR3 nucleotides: TGTGCCAGCAGCTCAGCTTCGAGGACGGCCGAAAAACTGTTTTTT.

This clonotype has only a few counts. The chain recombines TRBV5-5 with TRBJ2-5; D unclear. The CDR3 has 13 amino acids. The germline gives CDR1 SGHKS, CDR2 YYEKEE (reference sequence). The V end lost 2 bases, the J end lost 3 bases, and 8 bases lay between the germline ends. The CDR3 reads CASSFYTEETQYF. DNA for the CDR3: TGTGCCAGCAGCTTCTACACAGAAGAGACCCAGTACTTC.